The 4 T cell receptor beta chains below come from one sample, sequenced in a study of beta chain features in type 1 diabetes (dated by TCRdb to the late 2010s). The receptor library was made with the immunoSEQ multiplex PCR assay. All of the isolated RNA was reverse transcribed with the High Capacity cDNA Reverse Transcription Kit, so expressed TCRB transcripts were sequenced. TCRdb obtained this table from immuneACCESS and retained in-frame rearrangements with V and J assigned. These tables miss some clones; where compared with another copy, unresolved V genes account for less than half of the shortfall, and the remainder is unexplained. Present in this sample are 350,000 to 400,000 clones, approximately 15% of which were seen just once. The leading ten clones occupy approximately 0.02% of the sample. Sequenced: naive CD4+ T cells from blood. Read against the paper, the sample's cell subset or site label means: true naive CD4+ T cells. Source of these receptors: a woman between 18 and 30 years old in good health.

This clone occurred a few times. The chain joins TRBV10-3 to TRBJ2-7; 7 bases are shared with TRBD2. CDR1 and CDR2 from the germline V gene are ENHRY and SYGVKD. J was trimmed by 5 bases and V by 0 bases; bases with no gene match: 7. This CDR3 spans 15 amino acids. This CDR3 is CAISESNRGSHEQYF. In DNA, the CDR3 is TGTGCCATCAGTGAGTCGAATCGCGGGAGTCACGAGCAGTACTTC.

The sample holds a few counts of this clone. The chain's CDR3 is CASSPSAAEPQHF. In nucleotides, the CDR3 is TGTGCCAGCTCACCAAGCGCAGCGGAGCCCCAGCATTTT. V and J are TRBV18 and TRBJ1-5, with no clear D. V was trimmed by 2 bases and J by 8 bases, leaving 10 bases between them. The germline V gene has CDR1 KGHSH and CDR2 LQKENI. The CDR3 loop spans 13 amino acids.

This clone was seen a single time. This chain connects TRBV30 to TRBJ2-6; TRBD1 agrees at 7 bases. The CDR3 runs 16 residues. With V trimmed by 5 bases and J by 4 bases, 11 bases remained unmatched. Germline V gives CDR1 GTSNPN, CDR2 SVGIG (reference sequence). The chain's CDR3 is CAWDRAWGSGANVLTF. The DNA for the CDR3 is TGTGCCTGGGACAGGGCCTGGGGCTCGGGGGCCAACGTCCTGACTTTC.

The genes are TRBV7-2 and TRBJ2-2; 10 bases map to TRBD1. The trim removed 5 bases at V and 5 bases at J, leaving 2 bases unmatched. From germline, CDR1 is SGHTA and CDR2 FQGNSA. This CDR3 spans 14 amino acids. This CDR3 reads CASSLGQGTGELFF. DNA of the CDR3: TGTGCCAGCAGCCTGGGACAGGGGACCGGGGAGCTGTTTTTT.